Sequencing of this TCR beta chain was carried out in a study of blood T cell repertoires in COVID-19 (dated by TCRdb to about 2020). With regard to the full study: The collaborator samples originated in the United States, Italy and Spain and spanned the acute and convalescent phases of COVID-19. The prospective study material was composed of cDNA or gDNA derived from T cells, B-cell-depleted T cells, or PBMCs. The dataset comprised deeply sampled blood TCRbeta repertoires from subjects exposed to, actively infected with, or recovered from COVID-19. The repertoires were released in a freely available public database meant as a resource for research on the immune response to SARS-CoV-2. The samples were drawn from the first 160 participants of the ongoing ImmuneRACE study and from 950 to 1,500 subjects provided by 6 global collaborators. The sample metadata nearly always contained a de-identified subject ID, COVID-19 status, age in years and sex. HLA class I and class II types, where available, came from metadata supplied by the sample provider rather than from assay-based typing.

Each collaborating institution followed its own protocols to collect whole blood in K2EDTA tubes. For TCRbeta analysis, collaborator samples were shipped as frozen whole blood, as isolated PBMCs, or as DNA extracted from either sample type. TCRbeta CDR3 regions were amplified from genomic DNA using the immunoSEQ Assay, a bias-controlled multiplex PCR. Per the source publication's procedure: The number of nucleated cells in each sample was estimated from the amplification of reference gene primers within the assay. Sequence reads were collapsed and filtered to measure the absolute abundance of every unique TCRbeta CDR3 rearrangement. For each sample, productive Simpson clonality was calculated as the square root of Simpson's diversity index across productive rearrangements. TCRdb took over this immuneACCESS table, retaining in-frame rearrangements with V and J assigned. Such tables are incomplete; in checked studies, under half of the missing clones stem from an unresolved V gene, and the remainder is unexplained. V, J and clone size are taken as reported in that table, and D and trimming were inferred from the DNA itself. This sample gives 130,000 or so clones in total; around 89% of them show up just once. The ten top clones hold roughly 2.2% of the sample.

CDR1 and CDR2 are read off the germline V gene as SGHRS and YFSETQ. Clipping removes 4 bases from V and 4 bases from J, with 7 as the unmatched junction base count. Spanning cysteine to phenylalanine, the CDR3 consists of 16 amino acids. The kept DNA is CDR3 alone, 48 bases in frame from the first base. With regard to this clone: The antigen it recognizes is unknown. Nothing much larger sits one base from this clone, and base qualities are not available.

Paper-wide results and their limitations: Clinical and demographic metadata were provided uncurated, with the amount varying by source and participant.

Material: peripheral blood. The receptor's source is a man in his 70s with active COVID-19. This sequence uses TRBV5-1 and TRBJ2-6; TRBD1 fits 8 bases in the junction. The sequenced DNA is TGCGCCAGCAGCGGGGGGACAGGAAAAGGGGCCAACGTCCTGACTTTC. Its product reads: CASSGGTGKGANVLTF.